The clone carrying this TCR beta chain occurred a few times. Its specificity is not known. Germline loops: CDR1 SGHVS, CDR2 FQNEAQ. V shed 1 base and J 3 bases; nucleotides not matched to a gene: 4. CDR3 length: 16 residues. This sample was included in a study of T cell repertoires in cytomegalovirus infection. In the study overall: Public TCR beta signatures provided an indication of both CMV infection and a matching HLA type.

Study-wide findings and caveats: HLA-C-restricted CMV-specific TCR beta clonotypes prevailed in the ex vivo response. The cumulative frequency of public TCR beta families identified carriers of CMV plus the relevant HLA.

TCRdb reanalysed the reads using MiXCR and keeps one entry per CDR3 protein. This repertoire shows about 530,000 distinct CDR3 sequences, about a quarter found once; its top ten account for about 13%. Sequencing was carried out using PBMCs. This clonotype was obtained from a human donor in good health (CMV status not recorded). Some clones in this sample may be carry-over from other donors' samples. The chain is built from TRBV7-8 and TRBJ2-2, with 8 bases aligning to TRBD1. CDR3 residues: CASSLVRTGHTGELFF. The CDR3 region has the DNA TGTGCCAGCAGCTTAGTACGGACAGGGCACACCGGGGAGCTGTTTTTT.